Listed below are T cell receptor beta chains from one sample, sequenced in a study of breast tumors, draining lymph nodes, adjacent tissues. TCRdb re-derived calls from the multiplex PCR reads in MiXCR, one entry per CDR3 protein. The sample has about 300,000 distinct CDR3 sequences; 30% to 35% are singletons. The sample consisted of axillary lymph node tissue. Source of these receptors: a female donor with breast cancer. Some clones in this sample may be carry-over from other donors' samples. The CDR3 runs from the conserved cysteine through the conserved F or W. The D gene is left open where the match is weak. Some rows have no size entry. The others give once, few or many, or a class for an expanded clone.

v_gene,abundance,d_gene,j_gene,CDR3aa,CDR3nt
TRBV11-2,many,TRBD1,TRBJ2-7,CASSFRLSGTGFPYEQYF,TGTGCCAGCAGCTTCCGGCTATCCGGGACAGGGTTCCCCTACGAGCAGTACTTC
TRBV11-3,NA,NA,TRBJ1-6,CASGRYEQSFGNNSPLHF,TGTGCCAGCGGTCGCTATGAGCAGTCCTTCGGGAACAATTCACCCCTCCACTTT
TRBV10-3,many,NA,TRBJ2-3,CAIRGTDTQYF,TGTGCCATCAGGGGCACAGATACGCAGTATTTT
TRBV11-2,once,TRBD1,TRBJ1-2,CASSLAGGGAMTYYGYTF,TGTGCCAGCAGCTTAGCGGGAGGGGGCGCTATGACCTATTATGGCTACACCTTC
TRBV5-8,once,NA,TRBJ2-2,CASSFRGDEWTQTGELFF,TGTGCCAGCAGCTTCAGGGGTGACGAGTGGACACAGACGGGGGAGCTGTTTTTT
TRBV7-8,many,NA,TRBJ2-2,CASSSIRTGELFF,TGTGCCAGCAGCTCGATCCGAACCGGGGAGCTGTTTTTT
TRBV9,many,TRBD2,TRBJ2-1,CASSVATSSKPGNEQFF,TGTGCCAGCAGCGTAGCGACTAGCTCCAAACCGGGGAATGAGCAGTTCTTC
TRBV20-1,many,TRBD2,TRBJ2-3,CSANRLAGRTDTQYF,TGCAGTGCTAATAGACTAGCGGGACGCACAGATACGCAGTATTTT
TRBV20-1,many,NA,TRBJ2-5,CSALIGQQETQYF,TGCAGTGCCCTAATCGGACAGCAAGAGACCCAGTACTTC
TRBV7-2,many,NA,TRBJ2-7,CASSYTAYEQYF,TGTGCCAGCAGCTACACCGCCTACGAGCAGTACTTC
TRBV7-8,few,NA,TRBJ2-5,CASSSMVETQCF,TGTGCCAGCAGCTCAATGGTTGAGACCCAGTGCTTC
TRBV19,few,TRBD2,TRBJ2-4,CASSRTSGRQDIQYF,TGTGCCAGTAGTAGGACTAGCGGTCGCCAGGACATTCAGTACTTC
TRBV6-4,many,TRBD2,TRBJ2-1,CASSDSVAGRNEQFF,TGTGCCAGCAGTGACTCGGTAGCGGGACGGAATGAGCAGTTCTTC
TRBV5-8,NA,TRBD2,TRBJ2-5,CASGPLAGETQYF,TGTGCCAGCGGTCCACTAGCGGGAGAGACCCAGTACTTC
TRBV7-2,many,TRBD2,TRBJ2-7,CASSGLAGQGEQYF,TGTGCCAGCAGCGGCCTAGCGGGACAAGGCGAGCAGTACTTC
TRBV3-1,many,NA,TRBJ2-7,CASSQGGSEQYF,TGTGCCAGCAGCCAAGGAGGGAGTGAGCAGTACTTC
TRBV7-9,once,NA,TRBJ2-3,CASSFSGTTYNEQYF,TGTGCCAGCAGCTTTTCCGGGACCACCTACAATGAGCAGTATTTT
TRBV4-1,many,NA,TRBJ2-5,CASSQGLLPETQYF,TGCGCCAGCAGCCAAGGGCTGTTGCCCGAGACCCAGTACTTC